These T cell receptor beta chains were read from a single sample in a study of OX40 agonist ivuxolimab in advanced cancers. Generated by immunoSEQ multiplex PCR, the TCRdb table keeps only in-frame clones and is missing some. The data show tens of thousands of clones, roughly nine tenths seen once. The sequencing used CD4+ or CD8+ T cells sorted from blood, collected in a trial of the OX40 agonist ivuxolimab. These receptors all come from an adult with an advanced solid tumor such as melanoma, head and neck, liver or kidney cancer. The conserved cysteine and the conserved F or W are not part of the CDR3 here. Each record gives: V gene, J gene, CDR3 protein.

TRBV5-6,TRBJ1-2,ASSLEGVAYGYT
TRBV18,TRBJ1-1,ASSPLDSRDYEAF
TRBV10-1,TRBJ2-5,ASSDVSRGEVETQY
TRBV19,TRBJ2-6,ASSTNGANVLT
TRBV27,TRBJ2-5,ASSLGPQETQY
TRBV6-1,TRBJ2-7,ASTPGHYSYEQY
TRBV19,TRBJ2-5,ASSIFGQGGETQY
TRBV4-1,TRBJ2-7,ASSARGFSYEQY
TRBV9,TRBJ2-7,ASSAAGTADYEQY
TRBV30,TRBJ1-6,AWSVARDSPLH
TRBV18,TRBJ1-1,ASSGQRPTEAF
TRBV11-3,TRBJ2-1,ASRRLAGGQGEQF
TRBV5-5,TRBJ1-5,ASSLQGVVWQPQH
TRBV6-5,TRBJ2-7,ASMDREVGEQY
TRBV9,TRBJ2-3,ASSVYVSGTDTQY
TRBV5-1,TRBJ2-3,ASSLGLTDTQY
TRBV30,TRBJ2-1,AWITAGRVINEQF
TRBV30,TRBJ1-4,AWSDLQAAGEKLF
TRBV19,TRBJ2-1,ASSRGDRVQF
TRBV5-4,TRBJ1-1,ASQPNRMNTEAF
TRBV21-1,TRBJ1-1,ASSKEVGEGLNTEAF
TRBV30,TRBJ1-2,AWSYGQYYGYT
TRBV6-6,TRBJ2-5,ASSYGLAGETQY
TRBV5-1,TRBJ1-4,ASSLVGGEKLF
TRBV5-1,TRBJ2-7,ASRPGPQGEQY
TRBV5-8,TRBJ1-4,ASSLQGPGEKLF
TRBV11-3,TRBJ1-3,ASSLATGGNTIY
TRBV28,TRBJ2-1,ASGLAGGRDEQF
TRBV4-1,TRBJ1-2,ASSQERVNYGYT
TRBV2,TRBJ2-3,ASSESGDTQY
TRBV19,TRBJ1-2,ASRPTASANYGYT
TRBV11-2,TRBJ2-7,ASSSGPTTGAEQY
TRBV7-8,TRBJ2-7,ASNLAGSSYEQY
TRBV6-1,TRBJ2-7,ASSSGQGASEQY
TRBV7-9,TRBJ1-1,ASIRTANTEAF
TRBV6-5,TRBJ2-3,ASSPEGRSTDTQY
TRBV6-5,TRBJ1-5,ASSGVGAQH
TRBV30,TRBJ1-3,AWSLGASGNTIY
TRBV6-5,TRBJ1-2,ASSYRAAYGYT
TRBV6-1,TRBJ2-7,ASSEGATNYEQY
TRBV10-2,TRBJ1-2,ASSAPGQEAGYT
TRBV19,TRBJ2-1,ASTDWGPGGHNEQF
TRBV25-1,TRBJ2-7,ASSEYNGTGLCQY
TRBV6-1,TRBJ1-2,ASSEAGSYGYT
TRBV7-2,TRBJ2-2,ASSRPGAGELF
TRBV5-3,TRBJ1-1,ARSTGTENTEAF
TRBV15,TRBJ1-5,ATSRDLGYQPQH
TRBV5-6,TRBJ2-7,ASSLLAVAHEQY
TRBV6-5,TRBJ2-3,ASSYQFGSLQDTQY
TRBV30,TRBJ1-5,AWSNRNNQPQH
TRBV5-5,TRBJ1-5,ASSLMDSQPQH
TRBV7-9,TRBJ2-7,ASSLAGGFEQY
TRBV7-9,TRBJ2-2,ASSLVDAGELF
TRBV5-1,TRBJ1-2,ASSLEPGENYGYT
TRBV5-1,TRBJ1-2,ASSLDGQGDGYT
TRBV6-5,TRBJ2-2,ASSQGQGAAGELF